These T cell receptor beta chains were read from a single sample in a study of blood T cell repertoires in COVID-19. Repertoires were generated with immunoSEQ multiplex PCR, while TCRdb's copy carries only in-frame clones and drops some. This sample has about 110,000 clones, with 55% to 75% found just once. The source material was peripheral blood. The source of these receptors is a middle-aged woman with acute or convalescent COVID-19. CDR3s include the opening cysteine and the closing phenylalanine or tryptophan. D genes are given only for firm matches. Some rows mark clone size as missing; the rest say once, few, many or name a class of expanded clone.

cdr3_aa: CAWYRDRGYGYTF
cdr3_nt: TGTGCCTGGTACAGGGACCGGGGCTATGGCTACACCTTC
d_call: NA
j_call: TRBJ1-2
cdr3_length: 13
clone_size: NA
v_call: TRBV30

cdr3_aa: CATSRDRGGSQSAQYF
cdr3_nt: TGTGCCACCAGCAGAGATAGGGGGGGCTCCCAATCGGCTCAGTACTTC
d_call: NA
j_call: TRBJ2-5
cdr3_length: 16
clone_size: NA
v_call: TRBV15

cdr3_aa: CASSSGIRGVSPLHF
cdr3_nt: TGTGCCAGCAGCTCGGGAATCAGGGGAGTCTCACCCCTCCACTTT
d_call: NA
j_call: TRBJ1-6
cdr3_length: 15
clone_size: NA
v_call: TRBV5-6

cdr3_aa: CASSFGPPIYTEAFF
cdr3_nt: TGTGCCAGCAGTTTCGGTCCACCTATTTACACTGAAGCTTTCTTT
d_call: NA
j_call: TRBJ1-1
cdr3_length: 15
clone_size: NA
v_call: TRBV6-5

cdr3_aa: CASLAEETQYF
cdr3_nt: TGTGCCAGCCTTGCGGAAGAGACCCAGTACTTC
d_call: NA
j_call: TRBJ2-5
cdr3_length: 11
clone_size: once
v_call: TRBV2

cdr3_aa: CASSYGGDDEAFF
cdr3_nt: TGTGCCAGCAGTTACGGGGGGGACGATGAAGCTTTCTTT
d_call: NA
j_call: TRBJ1-1
cdr3_length: 13
clone_size: NA
v_call: TRBV6-6

cdr3_aa: CASSPGLAGSQETQYF
cdr3_nt: TGCGCCAGCAGCCCCGGGTTAGCGGGATCTCAAGAGACCCAGTACTTC
d_call: TRBD2
j_call: TRBJ2-5
cdr3_length: 16
clone_size: NA
v_call: TRBV5-1

cdr3_aa: CASLPGRGSSNQPQHF
cdr3_nt: TGTGCCAGTCTTCCCGGGAGGGGTAGTAGCAATCAGCCCCAGCATTTT
d_call: NA
j_call: TRBJ1-5
cdr3_length: 16
clone_size: NA
v_call: TRBV19

cdr3_aa: CSVHRGQGSEAFF
cdr3_nt: TGCAGCGTTCATCGAGGACAGGGGTCTGAAGCTTTCTTT
d_call: TRBD1
j_call: TRBJ1-1
cdr3_length: 13
clone_size: NA
v_call: TRBV29-1

cdr3_aa: CASSLVRAGHEQFF
cdr3_nt: TGCGCCAGCAGCTTGGTGCGGGCGGGACATGAGCAGTTCTTC
d_call: NA
j_call: TRBJ2-1
cdr3_length: 14
clone_size: NA
v_call: TRBV5-1

cdr3_aa: CATRGQETSYEQYF
cdr3_nt: TGTGCCACCCGGGGACAGGAGACTTCCTACGAGCAGTACTTC
d_call: TRBD1
j_call: TRBJ2-7
cdr3_length: 14
clone_size: NA
v_call: TRBV10-3

cdr3_aa: CASSSPPGSPLHF
cdr3_nt: TGTGCCAGCAGTTCGCCGCCTGGCTCACCCCTCCACTTT
d_call: NA
j_call: TRBJ1-6
cdr3_length: 13
clone_size: NA
v_call: TRBV6-2/TRBV6-3

cdr3_aa: CASSLASLNSPLHF
cdr3_nt: TGCGCCAGCAGCTTAGCCTCGCTCAATTCACCCCTCCACTTT
d_call: NA
j_call: TRBJ1-6
cdr3_length: 14
clone_size: NA
v_call: TRBV5-1

cdr3_aa: CASRDRGNQPQHF
cdr3_nt: TGTGCCAGTAGGGACAGGGGCAATCAGCCCCAGCATTTT
d_call: TRBD1
j_call: TRBJ1-5
cdr3_length: 13
clone_size: NA
v_call: TRBV19

cdr3_aa: CASSQAGTGNDEQFF
cdr3_nt: TGTGCCAGCAGCCAAGCAGGGACAGGGAACGATGAGCAGTTCTTC
d_call: TRBD1
j_call: TRBJ2-1
cdr3_length: 15
clone_size: NA
v_call: TRBV4-2

cdr3_aa: CASSQEIGATWNQPQHF
cdr3_nt: TGCGCCAGCAGCCAAGAAATTGGGGCAACGTGGAATCAGCCCCAGCATTTT
d_call: NA
j_call: TRBJ1-5
cdr3_length: 17
clone_size: NA
v_call: TRBV4-1

cdr3_aa: CASTWGDRAYEQYF
cdr3_nt: TGTGCCAGCACCTGGGGAGACAGGGCTTACGAGCAGTACTTC
d_call: TRBD1
j_call: TRBJ2-7
cdr3_length: 14
clone_size: NA
v_call: TRBV3-1/TRBV3-2

cdr3_aa: CASSPFLPQEGNYGYTF
cdr3_nt: TGTGCCAGCAGCCCATTTCTCCCGCAGGAGGGTAACTATGGCTACACCTTC
d_call: NA
j_call: TRBJ1-2
cdr3_length: 17
clone_size: NA
v_call: TRBV16

cdr3_aa: CASSVTGGGNQPQHF
cdr3_nt: TGTGCCAGTAGTGTAACAGGGGGTGGTAATCAGCCCCAGCATTTT
d_call: TRBD1
j_call: TRBJ1-5
cdr3_length: 15
clone_size: NA
v_call: TRBV19

cdr3_aa: CASSFNRAEDEQFF
cdr3_nt: TGTGCCAGCAGCTTTAACAGGGCTGAGGATGAGCAGTTCTTC
d_call: NA
j_call: TRBJ2-1
cdr3_length: 14
clone_size: many
v_call: TRBV7-9

cdr3_aa: CASRDRGNTIYF
cdr3_nt: TGTGCCAGCCGGGACAGGGGAAACACCATATATTTT
d_call: TRBD1
j_call: TRBJ1-3
cdr3_length: 12
clone_size: NA
v_call: TRBV2

cdr3_aa: CASSQELAGGTDTQYF
cdr3_nt: TGCGCCAGCAGCCAAGAACTAGCGGGGGGCACAGATACGCAGTATTTT
d_call: TRBD2
j_call: TRBJ2-3
cdr3_length: 16
clone_size: NA
v_call: TRBV4-1

cdr3_aa: CASSLWAGGSTDTQYF
cdr3_nt: TGTGCCAGCAGCTTATGGGCAGGGGGGAGCACAGATACGCAGTATTTT
d_call: NA
j_call: TRBJ2-3
cdr3_length: 16
clone_size: NA
v_call: TRBV7-9

cdr3_aa: CASSWKTTGYNEQFF
cdr3_nt: TGTGCCAGCAGCTGGAAGACGACAGGCTACAATGAGCAGTTCTTC
d_call: NA
j_call: TRBJ2-1
cdr3_length: 15
clone_size: few
v_call: TRBV5-5

cdr3_aa: CASQIVSANTGELFF
cdr3_nt: TGTGCCAGCCAGATTGTGTCCGCGAACACCGGGGAGCTGTTTTTT
d_call: NA
j_call: TRBJ2-2
cdr3_length: 15
clone_size: NA
v_call: TRBV6-5

cdr3_aa: CSGGGNGEQFF
cdr3_nt: TGCAGTGGGGGGGGGAACGGTGAGCAGTTCTTC
d_call: TRBD2
j_call: TRBJ2-1
cdr3_length: 11
clone_size: NA
v_call: TRBV20-1

cdr3_aa: CACTASYGYTF
cdr3_nt: TGTGCCTGTACTGCAAGTTATGGCTACACCTTC
d_call: NA
j_call: TRBJ1-2
cdr3_length: 11
clone_size: many
v_call: TRBV30

cdr3_aa: CASSQGSYNRGWGTDTQYF
cdr3_nt: TGTGCCAGCAGCCAAGGAAGTTATAACCGGGGTTGGGGCACAGATACGCAGTATTTT
d_call: NA
j_call: TRBJ2-3
cdr3_length: 19
clone_size: NA
v_call: TRBV3-1/TRBV3-2

cdr3_aa: CASSLSSGGEAFF
cdr3_nt: TGTGCCAGCAGCTTAAGCTCAGGAGGTGAAGCTTTCTTT
d_call: NA
j_call: TRBJ1-1
cdr3_length: 13
clone_size: once
v_call: TRBV7-3

cdr3_aa: CASSLVRAQPTDTQYF
cdr3_nt: TGTGCCAGCAGCTTAGTGAGGGCCCAACCCACAGATACGCAGTATTTT
d_call: NA
j_call: TRBJ2-3
cdr3_length: 16
clone_size: NA
v_call: TRBV7-9